The source of this T cell receptor beta chain is a study of blood T cell repertoires in COVID-19 (dated by TCRdb to about 2020). Concerning the study at large: Collaborator samples came from the United States, Italy and Spain and covered acute and convalescent phases of COVID-19. The material from the prospective study consisted of cDNA or gDNA derived from T cells, B-cell-depleted T cells, or PBMCs. Deeply sampled blood TCRbeta repertoires from subjects exposed to, actively infected with, or recovered from COVID-19 were included in the dataset. A freely available public database, intended as a resource for researchers studying the immune response to SARS-CoV-2, is where the repertoires were released. Samples came from the ongoing ImmuneRACE study (first 160 participants) plus 1,254 subjects from 6 global collaborators. Sample metadata almost always included a de-identified subject ID, COVID-19 status, age in years and sex. HLA class I and class II types, where available, came from metadata supplied by the sample provider rather than from assay-based typing. Points the paper makes about the study in general: How much clinical and demographic metadata was included differed by source and by participant, and the metadata was provided uncurated.

This clone was recorded only once. Its specific antigen is unknown. The record has no base qualities; no much larger clone is one base away. TCRbeta CDR3 regions were amplified from genomic DNA by means of the immunoSEQ Assay, a bias-controlled multiplex PCR. Per the source publication's procedure: Within the assay, amplification of reference gene primers was used to estimate how many nucleated cells each sample contained. To quantify the absolute abundance of each unique TCRbeta CDR3 rearrangement, sequence reads were collapsed and filtered. For each sample, productive Simpson clonality was calculated as the square root of Simpson's diversity index over productive rearrangements. The immuneACCESS repertoire file appears here via TCRdb, limited to in-frame rearrangements. These files lack a portion of the clones; in checked studies, under half of the deficit traces to unresolved V genes, and the cause of the others is not known. Clone size and the V and J calls come from that table; the DNA yielded D and trimming. In this sample the table shows roughly 20,000 clones, 80% to 90% of which occur a single time. The top ten constitute roughly 25% of the sample.

Collaborating institutions collected whole blood in K2EDTA tubes following their own protocols. For TCRbeta analysis, collaborators shipped samples as frozen whole blood, isolated PBMCs, or DNA extracted from either of those sample types. The sample consisted of peripheral blood. This sequence originates from a human donor with active COVID-19. The donor label of this sample is uncertain.

This receptor carries the CDR3 CASSHRGGSNQPQHF. The sequenced DNA is TGTGCCAGCAGCCATCGGGGAGGTAGCAATCAGCCCCAGCATTTT. The chain couples TRBV3-1 (or the pseudogene TRBV3-2) to TRBJ1-5; the D gene assignment is ambiguous. V is cut by 3 bases and J by 0 bases, and the space between the germline ends is 9 bases. Looking up the germline V gene (reference sequence) yields CDR1 LGHDT and CDR2 YNNKEL. Counted from cysteine to phenylalanine, this CDR3 has 15 amino acids. Left in the record is the CDR3 DNA by itself, 45 bases read in frame from the first base.